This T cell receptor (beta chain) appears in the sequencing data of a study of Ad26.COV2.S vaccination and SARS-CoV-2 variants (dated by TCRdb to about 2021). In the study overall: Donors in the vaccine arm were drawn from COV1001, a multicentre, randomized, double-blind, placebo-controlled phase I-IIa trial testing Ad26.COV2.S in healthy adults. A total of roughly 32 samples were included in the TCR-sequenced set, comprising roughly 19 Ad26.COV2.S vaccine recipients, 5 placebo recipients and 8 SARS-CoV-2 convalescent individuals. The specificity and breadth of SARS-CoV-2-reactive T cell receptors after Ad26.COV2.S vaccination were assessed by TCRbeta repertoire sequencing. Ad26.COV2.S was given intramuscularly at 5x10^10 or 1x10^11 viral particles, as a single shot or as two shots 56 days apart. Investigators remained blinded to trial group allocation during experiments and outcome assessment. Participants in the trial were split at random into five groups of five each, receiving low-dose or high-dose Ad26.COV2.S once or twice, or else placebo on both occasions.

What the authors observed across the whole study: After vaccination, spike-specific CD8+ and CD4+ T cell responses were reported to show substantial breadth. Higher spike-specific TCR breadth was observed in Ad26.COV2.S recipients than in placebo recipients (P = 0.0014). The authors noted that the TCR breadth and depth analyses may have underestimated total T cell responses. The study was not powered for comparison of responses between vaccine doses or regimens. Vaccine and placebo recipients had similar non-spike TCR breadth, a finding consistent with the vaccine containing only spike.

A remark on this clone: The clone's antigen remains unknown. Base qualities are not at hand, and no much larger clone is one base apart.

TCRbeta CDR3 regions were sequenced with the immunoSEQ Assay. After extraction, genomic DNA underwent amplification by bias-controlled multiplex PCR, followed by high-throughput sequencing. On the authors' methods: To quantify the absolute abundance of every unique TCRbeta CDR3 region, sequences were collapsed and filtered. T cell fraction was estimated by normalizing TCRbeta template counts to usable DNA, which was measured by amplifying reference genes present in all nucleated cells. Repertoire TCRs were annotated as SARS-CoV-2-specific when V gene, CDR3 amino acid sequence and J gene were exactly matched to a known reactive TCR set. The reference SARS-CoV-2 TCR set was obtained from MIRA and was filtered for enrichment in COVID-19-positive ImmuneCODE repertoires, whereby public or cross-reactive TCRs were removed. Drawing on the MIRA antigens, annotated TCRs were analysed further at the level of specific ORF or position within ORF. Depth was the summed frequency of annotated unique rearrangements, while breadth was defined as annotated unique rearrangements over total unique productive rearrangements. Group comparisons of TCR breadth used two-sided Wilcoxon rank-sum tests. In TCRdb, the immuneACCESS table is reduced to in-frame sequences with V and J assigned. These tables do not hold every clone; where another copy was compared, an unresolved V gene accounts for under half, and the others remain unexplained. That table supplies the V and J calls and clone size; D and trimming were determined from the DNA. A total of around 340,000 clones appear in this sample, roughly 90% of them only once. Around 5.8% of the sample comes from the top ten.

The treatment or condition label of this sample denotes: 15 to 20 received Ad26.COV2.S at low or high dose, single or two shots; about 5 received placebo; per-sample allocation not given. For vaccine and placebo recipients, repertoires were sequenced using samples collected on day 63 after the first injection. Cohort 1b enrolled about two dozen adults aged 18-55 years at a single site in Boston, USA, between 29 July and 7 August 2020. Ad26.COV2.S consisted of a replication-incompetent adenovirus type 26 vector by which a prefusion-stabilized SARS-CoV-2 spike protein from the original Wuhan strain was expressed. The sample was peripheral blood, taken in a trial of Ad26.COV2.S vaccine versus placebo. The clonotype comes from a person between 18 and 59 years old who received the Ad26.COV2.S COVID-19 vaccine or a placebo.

The sequenced DNA: TGTGCCAGCAGCCAAGATTATGCTAGCGGGTCCTACAATGAGCAGTTCTTC. The encoded protein is CASSQDYASGSYNEQFF. The rearranged segments are TRBV14 and TRBJ2-1; TRBD2 agrees with 8 junctional bases. After removal of 0 bases from V and 1 base from J, the junction retains 5 bases not matched to a gene. The CDR3 sequence holds 17 residues, the cysteine and phenylalanine included. The sequence is cut down to CDR3 DNA, 51 bases in frame from base 1. The CDR1 and CDR2 encoded by the germline V gene are SGHDN and FVKESK. Beyond the CDR3, the reference TRBV14 and TRBJ2-1 genes provide the residues; the full variable domain reads: EAGVTQFPSHSVIEKGQTVTLRCDPISGHDNLYWYRRVMGKEIKFLLHFVKESKQDESGMPNNRFLAERTGGTYSTLKVQPAELEDSGVYFCASSQDYASGSYNEQFFGPGTRLTVL.